A single sample gave rise to the 29 T cell receptor beta chains below, sequenced in a study of shared clonotypes between healthy human individuals. The naive CD8 subset, CD45RO-negative cells positively selected for CCR7, excluded terminally differentiated effector memory CD45RA+ cells. Sequencing was performed with immunoSEQ multiplex PCR; in TCRdb, only in-frame clones are kept and a portion is missing. Among 650,000 to 800,000 clones, just over 90% were seen once, and the ten largest hold about 24%. Sequencing used naive CD8+ T cells sorted from blood. Every receptor here comes from a man between 25 and 39 years old in good health.

This sequence joins TRBV2 and TRBJ2-3, with unresolved D. V lost 6 bases, J lost 9 bases, and 7 bases lay in between. The germline V gene encodes CDR1 SNHLY and CDR2 FYNNEI. This CDR3 is 10 amino acids long. The CDR3 coding sequence is TGTGCCAGCAGGGGCCAGACGCAGTATTTT. Protein product: CASRGQTQYF.

The rearrangement links TRBV6-5 to TRBJ2-1; weak D call: TRBD1 (6 bases). This CDR3 has 13 residues. Trimming removed 2 bases from V and 15 bases from J, with 17 bases in between. Germline V gene data show CDR1 as MNHEY and CDR2 as SVGAGI. The CDR3 sequence: CASSYATGDILFF. CDR3 sequence (DNA): TGTGCCAGCAGTTACGCCACTGGGGACATTTTGTTCTTC.

The genes are TRBV10-2 and TRBJ1-2; 10 bases map to TRBD1. Germline V gives CDR1 WSHSY, CDR2 SAAADI. This CDR3 region has 12 residues. The ends lost 10 bases at V and 7 bases at J; junction bases unmatched: 6. The CDR3 DNA is TGCGCCACCGGACAGGGGGTCCTTGGCTACACCTTC. It specifies CATGQGVLGYTF.

The rearrangement links TRBV4-1 to TRBJ2-1; D unresolved. This CDR3 is built from 13 residues. The V gene's germline CDR1 is MGHRA and CDR2 YSYEKL. V lost 0 bases, J lost 8 bases, and 8 bases lay in between. For the CDR3, the DNA is TGCGCCAGCAGCCAAGAATCCCGCGATGAGCAGTTCTTC. Its protein product is CASSQESRDEQFF.

This CDR3 is CASSSPDRTGGTRDTQYF. CDR3 in DNA: TGTGCCAGCAGCTCTCCAGACCGGACAGGGGGTACCCGCGATACGCAGTATTTT. V gene TRBV7-9 combines with J gene TRBJ2-3; 10 nucleotides line up with TRBD1. J lost 6 bases, V lost 4 bases, and 16 bases had no gene match. The length of the CDR3 is 18 residues. Looked up from germline, CDR1 is SEHNR and CDR2 is FQNEAQ (reference sequence).

This clone occurred once. The gene calls are TRBV19 and TRBJ2-3; D is unclear. The CDR3 loop spans 11 amino acids. Germline CDR1 and CDR2: LNHDA and SQIVND (reference sequence). V was trimmed by 3 bases and J by 8 bases, leaving 6 bases between them. The CDR3 region has the DNA TGTGCCAGTAGTATTGGTGGTACGCAGTATTTT. Protein product: CASSIGGTQYF.

The CDR3 bases are TGTGCCAGCAGCCCTGAAGCGAGTTCCTACGAGCAGTACTTC. This translates into CASSPEASSYEQYF. This chain uses TRBV7-8 with TRBJ2-7, with unresolved D. The CDR3 has 14 residues. Germline V gene data show CDR1 as SGHVS and CDR2 as FQNEAQ. Deletions cut 5 bases from V and 1 base from J, with 12 bases between.

This clone showed up just once. The chain employs TRBV9 and TRBJ2-1; possible D gene TRBD2, 6 bases. There are 15 residues in the CDR3. The germline V gene has CDR1 SGDLS and CDR2 YYNGEE. V was trimmed by 0 bases and J by 3 bases, leaving 10 bases between them. CDR3 DNA sequence: TGTGCCAGCAGCGTAGGGGGGGACGGCTACAATGAGCAGTTCTTC. Its protein product is CASSVGGDGYNEQFF.

The chain recombines TRBV5-6 with TRBJ2-5; maybe TRBD1 (6 bases). This CDR3 has 16 residues. CDR1 is SGHDT, CDR2 YYEEEE, per germline. The V end was cut by 4 bases, the J end by 0 bases, with 16 bases between. This chain's CDR3 is CASSPNQGFDQETQYF. The CDR3 coding sequence is TGTGCCAGCAGCCCAAATCAGGGGTTCGACCAAGAGACCCAGTACTTC.

This clone was recorded a few times. The chain combines TRBV9 with TRBJ2-3; no definite D call. The germline CDR1 and CDR2 sequences are SGDLS and YYNGEE. Trimming took 4 bases from V and 4 from J, leaving 7 bases between them. There are 12 residues in the CDR3. CDR3 nucleotides: TGTGCCAGCAGCCCCCAACCAGATACGCAGTATTTT. This gives the protein CASSPQPDTQYF. The full variable domain, its missing parts supplied by reference TRBV9 and TRBJ2-3, is DSGVTQTPKHLITATGQRVTLRCSPRSGDLSVYWYQQSLDQGLQFLIQYYNGEERAKGNILERFSAQQFPDLHSELNLSSLELGDSALYFCASSPQPDTQYFGPGTRLTVL.

The count of this clone is one. This sequence joins TRBV7-9 and TRBJ2-2, with D possibly being TRBD1 or TRBD2 (5 bases each). The CDR3 runs to 16 residues. Trimming pared 6 bases from V and 5 bases from J, leaving 19 bases between. CDR1 and CDR2 (germline): SEHNR, FQNEAQ (reference sequence). DNA of the CDR3: TGTGCCAGCAGGACCCCCTCTGGGGGTCGGACCGGGGAGCTGTTTTTT. Its translation: CASRTPSGGRTGELFF.

This clone was observed a single time. The V and J genes are TRBV18 and TRBJ1-1; no clear D gene. Germline V gene lookup returns CDR1 KGHSH and CDR2 LQKENI. The CDR3 covers 13 residues. V was clipped by 0 bases and J by 12 bases, with 14 bases between them. CDR3 DNA sequence: TGTGCCAGCTCACCACCGGACTTAGACATAACTTTCTTT. It specifies CASSPPDLDITFF.

This chain joins TRBV5-1 and TRBJ2-1; D possibly corresponds to TRBD2 (6 bases). This CDR3 contains 17 residues. Germline-derived CDR1 and CDR2 are SGHRS and YFSETQ. V gave up 0 bases and J gave up 0 bases, with 13 bases separating them. CDR3 sequence (DNA): TGCGCCAGCAGCTTGGAGGGACTTGCCGACTCCTACAATGAGCAGTTCTTC. Its protein is CASSLEGLADSYNEQFF.

The rearrangement joins TRBV27 to TRBJ1-4; 11 nucleotides agree with TRBD1. The CDR3 has 17 residues. Germline assignment: CDR1 MNHEY and CDR2 SMNVEV (reference sequence). The J segment lost 7 bases and the V segment lost 5 bases, leaving 12 bases of the junction unmatched. The CDR3 sequence: CASSPRTGGGTREKLFF. CDR3 in DNA: TGTGCCAGCAGTCCTCGGACAGGGGGCGGGACGCGTGAAAAACTGTTTTTT.

V and J are TRBV27 and TRBJ2-7; 10 bases are a match to TRBD1. Germline V gives CDR1 MNHEY, CDR2 SMNVEV (reference sequence). CDR3 length: 16 amino acids. V gave up 5 bases and J gave up 6 bases; unmatched junction bases: 13. This CDR3 is CASSPLPGTGDVEQYF. CDR3 in DNA: TGTGCCAGCAGTCCACTCCCGGGGACAGGGGATGTCGAGCAGTACTTC.

V usage is TRBV25-1 and J usage is TRBJ1-5; no firm D call. CDR1 MGHDK and CDR2 SYGVNS come from the germline V gene. V was shortened by 5 bases and J by 0 bases, with 11 bases between the two germline ends. The CDR3 has 15 residues. The CDR3 coding sequence is TGTGCCAGCAGTACTAATGGAAATAGCAATCAGCCCCAGCATTTT. Amino acids: CASSTNGNSNQPQHF.

The chain couples TRBV28 to TRBJ2-7; 9 bases are a match to TRBD1. Germline CDR1 and CDR2: MDHEN and SYDVKM. Unmatched junction bases numbered 5, after V lost 2 bases and J lost 0 bases. The CDR3 runs 16 residues. CDR3 nucleotide sequence: TGTGCCAGCAGTTTACTCTGGACAGGGGCCTCCTACGAGCAGTACTTC. Protein: CASSLLWTGASYEQYF.

The chain combines TRBV14 with TRBJ2-5, with 8 bases that match TRBD2. Trimming removed 0 bases from V and 4 bases from J; junction bases left unmatched: 10. This CDR3 comprises 17 residues. CDR1 is SGHDN and CDR2 is FVKESK in the germline V gene. As DNA, the CDR3 is TGTGCCAGCAGCCAAGACCGCGGACTAGCTGGGCGAGAGACCCAGTACTTC. Its protein is CASSQDRGLAGRETQYF.

This clone turned up a few times. The chain links TRBV10-3 to TRBJ2-7, with D perhaps TRBD1 (5 bases). Trimming removed 11 bases at V and 3 bases at J, with 11 bases between. There are 11 residues in the CDR3. Germline V gene data show CDR1 as ENHRY and CDR2 as SYGVKD. Here the CDR3 DNA reads TGTGCCGCTGGACAATACTACGAGCAGTACTTC. Residues: CAAGQYYEQYF.

The chain recombines TRBV29-1 with TRBJ2-7, with 7 bases fitting TRBD2. The germline V gene encodes CDR1 SQVTM and CDR2 ANQGSEA. The CDR3 covers 13 residues. V lost 4 bases and J lost 0; bases outside the gene matches: 3. CDR3 amino acids: CSVAIAGSYEQYF. CDR3 DNA: TGCAGCGTTGCCATAGCGGGCTCCTACGAGCAGTACTTC.

The V call is TRBV7-6, the J call TRBJ2-7, with TRBD1 matching over 9 bases. The V gene's germline CDR1 is SGHVS and CDR2 FNYEAQ. The CDR3 sequence is 16 residues long. With V trimmed by 6 bases and J by 3 bases, 12 bases remained unmatched. The CDR3 bases are TGTGCCAGCAGTCAGGATTTGGGACAGGGATTCTACGAGCAGTACTTC. Translated: CASSQDLGQGFYEQYF.

V gene TRBV13 combines with J gene TRBJ2-7; 9 nucleotides align to TRBD2. The CDR3 spans 15 residues. Trimming cost V 5 bases and J 1 base; bases outside gene matches: 6. The germline gives CDR1 PRHDT, CDR2 FYEKMQ (reference sequence). CDR3 nucleotides: TGTGCCAGCAGCCCAAGTAGCGGGAGATCCTACGAGCAGTACTTC. This codes for CASSPSSGRSYEQYF.

This rearrangement joins TRBV27 to TRBJ1-1; D call uncertain. V shed 5 bases and J shed 3 bases, with 10 bases lying between them. Germline CDR1 MNHEY, CDR2 SMNVEV (reference sequence). This CDR3 has 13 residues. The CDR3 DNA reads TGTGCCAGCAGTCTTATTCGGGACACTGAAGCTTTCTTT. Translated, it gives CASSLIRDTEAFF.

The chain employs TRBV9 and TRBJ2-3, with D possibly TRBD2 on 5 matching bases. V lost 4 bases to trimming and J lost 2 bases, with 11 bases between them. Germline V gene lookup returns CDR1 SGDLS and CDR2 YYNGEE. The CDR3 length is 14 residues. The CDR3 sequence: CASSHMEDTDTQYF. The DNA for the CDR3 is TGTGCCAGCAGCCACATGGAGGACACAGATACGCAGTATTTT.

This sequence joins TRBV4-3 and TRBJ1-5; TRBD1 matches at 7 bases. The CDR3 is 15 amino acids. Germline trimming cut 5 bases from V and 3 bases from J; bases unmatched to any gene: 7. Germline V gene data show CDR1 as LGHNA and CDR2 as YSLEER. CDR3 loop: CASSLIQGSNQPQHF. The CDR3 DNA reads as TGCGCCAGCAGCTTAATACAGGGGTCCAATCAGCCCCAGCATTTT.

The chain recombines TRBV7-9 with TRBJ2-3, with 12 bases fitting TRBD2. Trimming at V came to 1 base and at J to 6 bases, leaving 11 bases not matched to a gene. Germline CDR1 and CDR2: SEHNR and FQNEAQ (reference sequence). The CDR3 totals 18 residues. In DNA, the CDR3 is TGTGCCAGCAGCTTAGACAGCTCTAGCGGGAGGGCTTGGGATACGCAGTATTTT. As protein: CASSLDSSSGRAWDTQYF.

The chain combines TRBV19 with TRBJ2-7, with a tentative D call TRBD2 (5 bases). The CDR3 is 13 amino acids. The V and J ends lost 7 bases and 2 bases respectively, with 12 bases between them. Germline V lookup: CDR1 LNHDA, CDR2 SQIVND (reference sequence). This chain's CDR3 is CASTGERPYEQYF. The DNA of the CDR3 is TGTGCCAGTACCGGGGAGCGGCCCTACGAGCAGTACTTC.

V is TRBV5-4 and J is TRBJ2-7, with D possibly called TRBD1 or TRBD2 (5 bases each). Trimming stripped 6 bases from V and 0 bases from J, with 19 bases between. The germline V gene encodes CDR1 SGHNT and CDR2 YYREEE (reference sequence). The CDR3 is 16 residues long. Written as DNA, the CDR3 is TGTGCCAGCAACCCGGCTAGGGACCGTTTCTCCTACGAGCAGTACTTC. It specifies CASNPARDRFSYEQYF.

The chain couples TRBV27 to TRBJ2-6; a weak D match, TRBD2 (6 bases). Deletions cut 3 bases from V and 4 bases from J, with 16 bases between. The CDR3 sequence is 17 residues long. Germline V lookup: CDR1 MNHEY, CDR2 SMNVEV (reference sequence). This CDR3 reads CASSLWDGGSGANVLTF. CDR3 coding DNA: TGTGCCAGCAGTTTGTGGGACGGGGGATCGGGGGCCAACGTCCTGACTTTC.